This T cell receptor (beta chain) was identified during a study of cytomegalovirus exposure and HLA in healthy donors. Libraries were prepared by immunoSEQ multiplex PCR; TCRdb keeps only in-frame clonotypes and omits some of them. The sample lists some 140,000 clones; 70% to 90% were seen once. CDR3 size: 13 residues. Germline CDR1 reads SGHTA; CDR2 reads FQGTGA. The V segment lost 5 bases and the J segment 5 bases; nucleotides outside the gene matches: 5. Sequenced: PBMCs. The clonotype originates from a human donor in good health. This chain connects TRBV7-3 to TRBJ1-1, with 7 bases aligning to TRBD1. This CDR3 reads CASSPTGRTEAFF. Written as DNA, the CDR3 is TGTGCCAGCAGCCCGACAGGGAGGACTGAAGCTTTCTTT.